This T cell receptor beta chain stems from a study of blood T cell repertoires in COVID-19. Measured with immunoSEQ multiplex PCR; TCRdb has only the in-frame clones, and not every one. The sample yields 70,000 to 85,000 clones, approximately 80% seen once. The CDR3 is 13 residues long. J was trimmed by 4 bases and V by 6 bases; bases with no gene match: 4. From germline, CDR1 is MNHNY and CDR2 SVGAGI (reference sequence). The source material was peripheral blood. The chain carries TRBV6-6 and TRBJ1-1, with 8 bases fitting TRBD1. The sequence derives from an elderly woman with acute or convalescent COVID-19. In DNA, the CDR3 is TGTGCCAGCAGGGCCACAGGGGGCACTGAAGCTTTCTTT. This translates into CASRATGGTEAFF.